Below, 4 T cell receptor beta chains from the same sample are listed, as sequenced in a study of blood T cell repertoires in COVID-19. The assay was immunoSEQ multiplex PCR, and TCRdb's table has in-frame clones only and misses some. The sample contains 120,000 or so clones, 85% to 90% of which appear only once. Material for sequencing was peripheral blood. The receptors come from a woman aged 50 to 65 with acute or convalescent COVID-19.

The chain employs TRBV3-1 (or the pseudogene TRBV3-2) and TRBJ2-2; TRBD2 matches at 12 bases. CDR3 length: 19 amino acids. After removal of 0 bases from V and 7 bases from J, the junction contained 12 bases not matched to a gene. In germline, CDR1 is LGHDT, CDR2 YNNKEL (reference sequence). Here the CDR3 reads CASSQDAVTSGRRIGELFF. CDR3 bases: TGTGCCAGCAGCCAAGATGCCGTGACTAGCGGGAGAAGAATCGGGGAGCTGTTTTTT.

This sequence joins TRBV5-1 and TRBJ2-7, with 10 bases lining up with TRBD1. This CDR3 spans 16 amino acids. J gave up 6 bases and V 1 base, and 10 bases lay outside the gene matches. Germline V gives CDR1 SGHRS, CDR2 YFSETQ. The DNA of the CDR3 is TGCGCCAGCAGCTTGTCTCCGGGACAGGGGTCCCTCGAGCAGTACTTC. This codes for CASSLSPGQGSLEQYF.

This clone appeared once. This chain joins TRBV29-1 and TRBJ1-1, with D tentatively TRBD1 (5 bases). Germline V gives CDR1 SQVTM, CDR2 ANQGSEA. The V end was cut by 7 bases, the J end by 1 base, with 16 bases between. This CDR3 region has 14 residues. For the CDR3, the DNA is TGCAGCGCTTCCCTTTGGGGGGGGAACACTGAAGCTTTCTTT. Encoded protein: CSASLWGGNTEAFF.

J is TRBJ2-5 and V is TRBV13; 7 nucleotides agree with TRBD2. Germline V gene sequence: CDR1 PRHDT, CDR2 FYEKMQ (reference sequence). There are 15 residues in the CDR3. After removal of 3 bases from V and 2 bases from J, the junction contained 6 bases not matched to a gene. In nucleotides, the CDR3 is TGTGCCAGCAGCTTTGCTAGCGGTTCTCAAGAGACCCAGTACTTC. It is translated as CASSFASGSQETQYF.